These T cell receptor beta chains were read from a single sample in a study of shared T cell receptors in the human thymus. TCRdb's table, derived via immunoSEQ multiplex PCR, lists solely in-frame clones and lacks some. The data show some 700,000 clones, roughly 90% seen once. This sample also appeared in a second study, on human thymus T cells.

The sample consisted of thymocytes. The origin of the receptors is a boy less than two years old with a congenital heart defect. CDR3s include the opening cysteine and the closing phenylalanine or tryptophan. The D gene is left open where the match is weak. Size tells how often a clone was seen (once, few, many) or the class of an expanded clone, and some rows leave it out.

clone_size	v_call	j_call	d_call	cdr3_nt	cdr3_aa
NA	TRBV4-2	TRBJ2-7	TRBD2	TGTGCCAGCAGCCAAGCAACTAGCGGGGTTCCTTCGTGCGAGCAGTACTTC	CASSQATSGVPSCEQYF
NA	TRBV6-5	TRBJ1-2	NA	TGTGCCAGCAGTTACTCGATCGGGGGGGGAAACTATGGCTACACCTTC	CASSYSIGGGNYGYTF
NA	TRBV19	TRBJ1-4	NA	TGTGCCAGTAGCCTTGGAGACAGGTTAAATGAAAAACTGTTTTTT	CASSLGDRLNEKLFF
NA	TRBV14	TRBJ2-2	NA	TGTGCCAGCAGCTTAACGCGTGGGGGGGCCGCCGGGGAGCTGTTTTTT	CASSLTRGGAAGELFF
NA	TRBV2	TRBJ2-3	NA	TGTGCCAGCAGTGTCCAGTCTTTCCCTACAGATACGCAGTATTTT	CASSVQSFPTDTQYF
NA	TRBV30	TRBJ1-1	NA	TGTGCCTGGATTATTGAGGCGACTGAAGCTTTCTTT	CAWIIEATEAFF
NA	TRBV6-5	TRBJ1-2	NA	TGTGCCAGCAGTTACGGGTGGACAGCCTCTTCCGGCTACACCTTC	CASSYGWTASSGYTF
NA	TRBV9	TRBJ2-1	TRBD2	TGTGCCAGCAGCGTAGGACTAGCGGGAGAAGTTGCGAATGAGCAGTTCTTC	CASSVGLAGEVANEQFF
once	TRBV18	TRBJ2-5	NA	TGTGCCAGCTCACCATGGGTGGAGGGCCAAGAGACCCAGTACTTC	CASSPWVEGQETQYF
once	TRBV30	TRBJ1-2	NA	TGTGCCTGGAGTGTAATCGGGTACTATGGCTACACCTTC	CAWSVIGYYGYTF
once	TRBV2	TRBJ2-5	TRBD2	TGTGCCAGCAGTGAATCCTGCCCCGTGGCGGGAGTAGGACAAGAGACCCAGTACTTC	CASSESCPVAGVGQETQYF
NA	TRBV5-4	TRBJ2-1	TRBD2	TGTGCCAGCAGCTTCCCGGGACTAGCTTTGCATGAGCAGTTCTTC	CASSFPGLALHEQFF
NA	TRBV27	TRBJ1-1	NA	TGTGCCAGCAGTTTCTCGCGTAACACTGAAGCTTTCTTT	CASSFSRNTEAFF
NA	TRBV11-2	TRBJ2-2	NA	TGTGCCAGCACCGTAACTGGCGGGGAGCTGTTTTTT	CASTVTGGELFF
NA	TRBV6-5	TRBJ1-1	TRBD1	TGTGCCAGCAGGCTGGGACAGACCATGAACACTGAAGCTTTCTTT	CASRLGQTMNTEAFF
NA	TRBV10-2	TRBJ2-5	TRBD1	TGCGCCAGCAACCCCAGACAGGGCCTCCGGGGGACCCAGTACTTC	CASNPRQGLRGTQYF
NA	TRBV4-2	TRBJ2-3	NA	TGTGCCAGCAGCCAAGATTCTCGACAGCACACAGATACGCAGTATTTT	CASSQDSRQHTDTQYF
NA	TRBV27	TRBJ1-1	TRBD1	TGTGCCAGCAGTTTACGGGGCAGGGGGTCGAGCACTGAAGCTTTCTTT	CASSLRGRGSSTEAFF
NA	TRBV27	TRBJ2-7	TRBD2	TGTGCCAGCAGTCGTGGGCTAGCGGGAGACGAGCAGTACTTC	CASSRGLAGDEQYF
few	TRBV29-1	TRBJ2-1	TRBD1	TGCAGCGTTGGGGTGGGGACAGGGGGCTCCTACAATGAGCAGTTCTTC	CSVGVGTGGSYNEQFF
NA	TRBV10-1	TRBJ2-1	TRBD2	TGCGCCAGCAGTTCCGAAGGACTAGACGGCTCCTACAATGAGCAGTTCTTC	CASSSEGLDGSYNEQFF
NA	TRBV4-1	TRBJ2-7	NA	TGCGCCAGCAGCCAAGGTGACAAGTCCTACGAGCAGTACTTC	CASSQGDKSYEQYF
NA	TRBV2	TRBJ2-1	NA	TGTGCCAGCACCCCCCGGGACAACTACAATGAGCAGTTCTTC	CASTPRDNYNEQFF
NA	TRBV28	TRBJ1-1	NA	TGTGCCAGCAGTTGTCCTTCGACAGACCCTAACATGAACACTGAAGCTTTCTTT	CASSCPSTDPNMNTEAFF
NA	TRBV10-3	TRBJ2-7	NA	TGTGCCGCCTCGCCGTTGGCAGACTACTACGAGCAGTACTTC	CAASPLADYYEQYF
NA	TRBV2	TRBJ1-1	NA	TGTGCCAGCAGTGGCGCGGCAGTGAACACTGAAGCTTTCTTT	CASSGAAVNTEAFF
NA	TRBV27	TRBJ1-3	TRBD1	TGTGCCAGCAGTTTCCGGGACAGCTCTGGAAACACCATATATTTT	CASSFRDSSGNTIYF
once	TRBV6-5	TRBJ1-2	NA	TGTGCCAGCAGTTACTCGGGAGGGTCCTATGGCTACACCTTC	CASSYSGGSYGYTF
NA	TRBV11-2	TRBJ2-2	NA	TGTGCCAGCAGCTCCATAGGGCTAGCGCCGAACACCGGGGAGCTGTTTTTT	CASSSIGLAPNTGELFF
NA	TRBV11-2	TRBJ2-7	NA	TGTGCCAGCAGATCCGGGGACTCCTCCTACGAGCAGTACTTC	CASRSGDSSYEQYF
NA	TRBV11-2	TRBJ2-7	TRBD2	TGTGCCAGCCGCACCCCGGCTGCCGGGAGGGCCACATCCTACGAGCAGTACTTC	CASRTPAAGRATSYEQYF
NA	TRBV7-6	TRBJ2-7	TRBD2	TGTGCCAGCAGCTTTCCCGGGACTAGCGTTTTAGAGAGCTACGAGCAGTACTTC	CASSFPGTSVLESYEQYF
few	TRBV30	TRBJ1-2	NA	TGTGCCTGGAGTGTAAAGGCAGGGACTTATGGCTACACCTTC	CAWSVKAGTYGYTF
few	TRBV6-6	TRBJ1-3	NA	TGTGCCAGCAGAAAAAGCGCTTCCCTCTCTGGAAACACCATATATTTT	CASRKSASLSGNTIYF
once	TRBV5-1	TRBJ2-5	TRBD1	TGCGCCAGCAAACTAGGACAGGGGGCGGGAGAGACCCAGTACTTC	CASKLGQGAGETQYF
NA	TRBV4-3	TRBJ2-1	NA	TGCGCCAGCAGCCTCACTAGCCCCGAGAGCTACAATGAGCAGTTCTTC	CASSLTSPESYNEQFF
NA	TRBV5-4	TRBJ2-3	TRBD2	TGTGCCAGCAGCCCAGCGACTAGCGGATCTAGCACAGATACGCAGTATTTT	CASSPATSGSSTDTQYF
NA	TRBV12-5	TRBJ2-7	NA	TGTGCTAGTGGTCCTCCGGGCGGGGCGATACCAGCGGTTTACGAGCAGTACTTC	CASGPPGGAIPAVYEQYF
few	TRBV6-1	TRBJ2-2	NA	TGTGCCAGCAGTGAACCCCCGACCGGGGAGCTGTTTTTT	CASSEPPTGELFF
NA	TRBV7-7	TRBJ2-3	TRBD2	TGTGCTAGCAGCTTGCCCCCTGGGGGGGAGACGCCAGATACGCAGTATTTT	CASSLPPGGETPDTQYF
NA	TRBV13	TRBJ1-1	NA	TGTGCCAGCAGCTTAATAATGAACACTGAAGCTTTCTTT	CASSLIMNTEAFF